The clone carrying this T cell receptor beta chain was picked up one time. As yet, its antigen is unknown. The data belong to a study of T cells after yellow fever vaccination. Looking at the study overall: SMART-Seq v4 Ultra Low Input prepared libraries from low-cell fractions. Study-wide points: Bulk-population clonotypes that are abundant could appear as contaminants in FACS-sorted repertoires.

CDR3 length equals 12 residues. CDR1 and CDR2 (germline): LGHNT, FRNRAP. V was clipped by 3 bases and J by 6 bases, with 8 bases between them. One entry per CDR3 protein, called by TCRdb with MiXCR from the 5' RACE reads. Of some 560,000 distinct CDR3 sequences listed, less than 20% are singletons. This receptor was obtained from a young man who received the YFV17D yellow fever vaccine. The material sequenced was PBMCs, taken less than 6 days after the first yellow fever vaccination. The rearrangement joins TRBV12-5 to TRBJ1-1; D ambiguous. In DNA, the CDR3 is TGTGCTAGTGGTTTTTATGGGCCTGAAGCTTTCTTT. Translation: CASGFYGPEAFF.